These 20 T cell receptor beta chains originate from one sample sequenced in a study of beta chain features in type 1 diabetes. The whole isolated RNA underwent reverse transcription, so sequencing captured expressed TCRB transcripts. Profiled with immunoSEQ multiplex PCR; TCRdb holds only in-frame clones, not every one. The sample carries under 300,000 clones, 27% recorded once. Sequenced: central memory CD4+ T cells from blood. The receptors were sampled from a man under 40 in good health.

The gene calls are TRBV25-1 and TRBJ2-2; D uncertain. The germline V and J ends were trimmed by 1 base and 1 base, with 7 bases remaining between them. CDR3 length equals 15 residues. In germline, CDR1 is MGHDK, CDR2 SYGVNS. CDR3 bases: TGTGCCAGCAGTGAATCGACGGAGAACACCGGGGAGCTGTTTTTT. Translated: CASSESTENTGELFF.

This rearrangement joins TRBV30 to TRBJ2-3, with 8 bases matching TRBD2. There are 14 residues in the CDR3. Trimming took 3 bases from V and 3 from J; bases not matched to a gene: 5. The V gene's germline CDR1 is GTSNPN and CDR2 SVGIG (reference sequence). CDR3 amino acids: CAWRKAGATDTQYF. DNA of the CDR3: TGTGCCTGGAGAAAAGCGGGAGCAACAGATACGCAGTATTTT.

This chain joins TRBV10-3 and TRBJ2-2; 10 nucleotides match TRBD2. V shed 6 bases and J 3 bases; nucleotides not matched to a gene: 4. There are 15 residues in the CDR3. CDR1 and CDR2 from the germline V gene are ENHRY and SYGVKD. The DNA for the CDR3 is TGTGCCATCAGACCTAGCGGGGGTTACACCGGGGAGCTGTTTTTT. This translates into CAIRPSGGYTGELFF.

This chain joins TRBV10-3 and TRBJ2-7, with D perhaps matching TRBD1 (6 bases). Trimming pared 4 bases from V and 0 bases from J, leaving 10 bases between. The length of the CDR3 is 14 residues. Germline V lookup: CDR1 ENHRY, CDR2 SYGVKD. As DNA, the CDR3 is TGTGCCATCAGTGTCGGGGACACCTCCTACGAGCAGTACTTC. Its protein is CAISVGDTSYEQYF.

The J gene is TRBJ2-1, the V gene TRBV19; TRBD2 aligns across 7 bases. The CDR3 consists of 15 residues. Germline V gene sequence: CDR1 LNHDA, CDR2 SQIVND (reference sequence). J gave up 8 bases and V 3 bases, and 10 bases lay outside the gene matches. CDR3 nucleotides: TGTGCCAGTAGTATGGGAGGGAGTGGTAGGTATGAGCAGTTCTTC. It codes for CASSMGGSGRYEQFF.

The chain couples TRBV28 to TRBJ2-7; 9 nucleotides line up with TRBD1. Trimming cost V 4 bases and J 3 bases; bases outside gene matches: 10. From germline, CDR1 is MDHEN and CDR2 SYDVKM. The CDR3 totals 16 residues. The CDR3: CASSSIPGTGNYEQYF. Here the CDR3 DNA reads TGTGCCAGCAGTTCAATCCCCGGGACAGGGAACTACGAGCAGTACTTC.

There are a few counts of this clone. This chain uses TRBV30 with TRBJ1-1; D is possibly TRBD1 (5 bases). This CDR3 comprises 14 residues. V lost 4 bases and J lost 2, with 14 bases in between. Germline V lookup: CDR1 GTSNPN, CDR2 SVGIG (reference sequence). The CDR3 sequence: CAWTPLGGNTEAFF. For the CDR3, the DNA is TGTGCCTGGACACCCCTGGGGGGAAACACTGAAGCTTTCTTT.

This clone was seen repeatedly, ten times or more. The V call is TRBV4-2, the J call TRBJ2-5, with TRBD2 identical over 14 bases. Germline lookup yields CDR1 LGHNA and CDR2 YNFKEQ. Germline trimming cut 1 base from V and 5 bases from J; bases unmatched to any gene: 3. The length of the CDR3 is 16 residues. CDR3 protein: CASSQGLAGGPETQYF. CDR3 in DNA: TGTGCCAGCAGCCAAGGACTAGCGGGGGGGCCGGAGACCCAGTACTTC.

The rearrangement joins TRBV29-1 to TRBJ2-3, with D uncertain. CDR1 and CDR2 from the germline V gene are SQVTM and ANQGSEA. V was trimmed by 4 bases and J by 6 bases, leaving 14 bases between them. This CDR3 is 13 amino acids long. CDR3 DNA sequence: TGCAGCGTTGTGCCCAGTACGGGCGATACGCAGTATTTT. Translating it yields CSVVPSTGDTQYF.

J is TRBJ2-5 and V is TRBV5-1, with 12 bases fitting TRBD1. Germline CDR1 and CDR2: SGHRS and YFSETQ. The CDR3 is 15 amino acids. Trimming removed 6 bases from V and 9 bases from J; junction bases left unmatched: 12. CDR3 in DNA: TGCGCCAGCACCCTGCGGGGACAGGGGGCTTTGGCCCAGTACTTC. Translated, it gives CASTLRGQGALAQYF.

In this sample, this clone turned up a few times. V and J are TRBV19 and TRBJ1-1, with a tentative D call TRBD1 (6 bases). This CDR3 has 13 residues. Looked up from germline, CDR1 is LNHDA and CDR2 is SQIVND (reference sequence). Trimming removed 6 bases at V and 6 bases at J, with 14 bases between. The chain's CDR3 is CASRYREDPEAFF. In DNA form, the CDR3 reads TGTGCCAGTAGGTACAGGGAAGATCCTGAAGCTTTCTTT. Drawing the rest from reference TRBV19 and TRBJ1-1, the complete variable domain is DGGITQSPKYLFRKEGQNVTLSCEQNLNHDAMYWYRQDPGQGLRLIYYSQIVNDFQKGDIAEGYSVSREKKESFPLTVTSAQKNPTAFYLCASRYREDPEAFFGQGTRLTVV.

The gene calls are TRBV28 and TRBJ2-3; 12 bases match TRBD2. Germline V CDR1 and CDR2: MDHEN, SYDVKM. CDR3 length equals 15 residues. Trimming at V came to 5 bases and at J to 4 bases, leaving 4 bases not matched to a gene. The CDR3 DNA follows: TGTGCCAGCAGTCAACTAGCGGGAGGAGCAGATACGCAGTATTTT. Translated: CASSQLAGGADTQYF.

V and J are TRBV5-1 and TRBJ2-2, with 10 bases matching TRBD2. CDR1 is SGHRS and CDR2 is YFSETQ in the germline V gene. This CDR3 is built from 15 residues. V trimming: 1 base; J trimming: 6 bases; junction bases outside the gene matches: 3. The CDR3, as DNA: TGCGCCAGCAGCTTGCAAGCGGGAGGGCCCGGGGAGCTGTTTTTT. This gives the protein CASSLQAGGPGELFF.

The chain couples TRBV2 to TRBJ1-1, with 12 bases fitting TRBD1. The CDR3 is 11 residues long. J gave up 10 bases and V 8 bases, and 2 bases lay outside the gene matches. Germline V lookup: CDR1 SNHLY, CDR2 FYNNEI. The chain's CDR3 is CASRDRGRAFF. Written as DNA, the CDR3 is TGTGCCAGCCGGGACAGGGGGCGAGCTTTCTTT.

In its sample, this clone is large (0.1 to 1%). This specimen includes other DNA sequences encoding the same CDR3. The rearrangement uses TRBV14 and TRBJ2-1, with D perhaps TRBD2 (6 bases). The CDR3 sequence is 16 residues long. The V gene's germline CDR1 is SGHDN and CDR2 FVKESK. Between the trimmed V and J ends, which lost 6 bases and 7 bases, there was a span of 22 bases. The CDR3 bases are TGTGCCAGCAGTCGAGCGATGGGCCGGGCGGGGAATGAGCAGTTCTTC. This codes for CASSRAMGRAGNEQFF.

The rearrangement joins TRBV7-6 to TRBJ1-2; 11 bases are a match to TRBD1. CDR1 and CDR2 (germline): SGHVS, FNYEAQ. Trimming took 3 bases from V and 7 from J; bases not matched to a gene: 1. This CDR3 spans 13 amino acids. The CDR3 here is CASSFGTGGGYTF. Written as DNA, the CDR3 is TGTGCCAGCAGCTTCGGGACAGGGGGTGGCTACACCTTC. The full variable domain, rest sourced from reference TRBV7-6 and TRBJ1-2, is GAGVSQSPRYKVTKRGQDVALRCDPISGHVSLYWYRQALGQGPEFLTYFNYEAQQDKSGLPNDRFSAERPEGSISTLTIQRTEQRDSAMYRCASSFGTGGGYTFGSGTRLTVV.

The V gene is TRBV7-2, the J gene TRBJ2-2; the D call may be TRBD1 or TRBD2 (5 bases each). Germline-derived CDR1 and CDR2 are SGHTA and FQGNSA. The CDR3 has 16 residues. V was clipped by 5 bases and J by 5 bases, with 18 bases between them. CDR3 DNA: TGTGCCAGCAGCCCCAGAGGGACGATAGGGACCGGGGAGCTGTTTTTT. As protein: CASSPRGTIGTGELFF.

This clone was observed a handful of times. This chain connects TRBV7-9 to TRBJ1-1; D ambiguous. The CDR3 extends over 19 amino acids. The germline V and J ends were trimmed by 5 bases and 1 base, with 26 bases remaining between them. Germline V CDR1 and CDR2: SEHNR, FQNEAQ (reference sequence). The CDR3 sequence is CASSPYLRRAKGSNTEAFF. The CDR3 DNA follows: TGTGCCAGCAGCCCATACCTGCGACGTGCTAAAGGGTCGAACACTGAAGCTTTCTTT.

The chain combines TRBV11-2 with TRBJ2-3; tentatively, D is TRBD1 (6 bases). This CDR3 has 16 amino acids. The germline gives CDR1 SGHAT, CDR2 FQNNGV. V was trimmed by 4 bases and J by 1 base, leaving 15 bases between them. The DNA for the CDR3 is TGTGCCAGCAGCTCGCGTTGGGGGCGAGGCACAGATACGCAGTATTTT. Protein product: CASSSRWGRGTDTQYF.

The chain couples TRBV6-5 to TRBJ1-5; D gene ambiguous. With 2 bases removed from V and 2 bases from J, the gap between germline ends came to 7 bases. Germline V gene sequence: CDR1 MNHEY, CDR2 SVGAGI. This CDR3 has 14 amino acids. In DNA form, the CDR3 reads TGTGCCAGCAGTTACAGGGCAGGCAATCAGCCCCAGCATTTT. This codes for CASSYRAGNQPQHF.